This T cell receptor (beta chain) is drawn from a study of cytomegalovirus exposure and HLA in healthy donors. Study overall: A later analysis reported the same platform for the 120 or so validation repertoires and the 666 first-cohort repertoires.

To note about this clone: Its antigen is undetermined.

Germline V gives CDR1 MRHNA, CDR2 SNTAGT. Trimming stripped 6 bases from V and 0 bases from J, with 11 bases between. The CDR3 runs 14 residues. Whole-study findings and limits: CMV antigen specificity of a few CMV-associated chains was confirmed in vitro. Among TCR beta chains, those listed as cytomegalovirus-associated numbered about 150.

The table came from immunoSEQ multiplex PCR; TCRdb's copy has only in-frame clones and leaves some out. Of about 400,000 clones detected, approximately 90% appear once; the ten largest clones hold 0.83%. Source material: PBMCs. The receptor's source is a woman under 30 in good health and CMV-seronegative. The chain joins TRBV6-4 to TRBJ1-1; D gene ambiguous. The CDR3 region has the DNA TGTGCCAGCAGGGAACAGCCCTTGAACACTGAAGCTTTCTTT. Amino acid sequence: CASREQPLNTEAFF.